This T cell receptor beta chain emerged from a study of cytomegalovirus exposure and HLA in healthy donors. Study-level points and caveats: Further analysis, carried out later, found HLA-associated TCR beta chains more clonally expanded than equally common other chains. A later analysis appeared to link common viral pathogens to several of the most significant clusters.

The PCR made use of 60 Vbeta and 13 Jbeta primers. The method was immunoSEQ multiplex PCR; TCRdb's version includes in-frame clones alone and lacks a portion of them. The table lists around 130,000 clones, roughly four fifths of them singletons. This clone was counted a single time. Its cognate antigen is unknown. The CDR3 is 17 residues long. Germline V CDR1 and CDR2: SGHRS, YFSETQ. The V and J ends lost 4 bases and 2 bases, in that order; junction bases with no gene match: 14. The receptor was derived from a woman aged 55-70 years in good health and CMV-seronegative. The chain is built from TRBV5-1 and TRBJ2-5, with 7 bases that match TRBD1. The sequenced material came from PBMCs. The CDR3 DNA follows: TGCGCCAGCAGCCCAGAGGTGACAGGGCTGATTCAAGAGACCCAGTACTTC. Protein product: CASSPEVTGLIQETQYF.